This is a list of T cell receptor beta chains from one sample in a study of beta chain features in type 1 diabetes. TCRdb's copy holds only in-frame clones and misses some; the assay was immunoSEQ multiplex PCR. The data show around 150,000 clones, 63% seen once. Sequenced sample: naive CD4+ T cells from blood. Receptor source: a man aged 30-40 years with type 1 diabetes. The CDR3 runs from the conserved cysteine through the conserved F or W. Each record gives: D gene, V gene, clone size, J gene, CDR3 DNA, CDR3 protein. The D gene is left open where the match is weak. For some rows the clone size is stated as once, few or many, or as a class when expanded; others skip it.

D: .; V: TRBV27; size: .; J: TRBJ2-1; DNA: TGTGCCAGCACCGGCCTCTCTAGCTACAATGAGCAGTTCTTC; CDR3: CASTGLSSYNEQFF
D: .; V: TRBV29-1; size: few; J: TRBJ1-3; DNA: TGCAGCGTTGAAGAAGTAAACTCTGGAAACACCATATATTTT; CDR3: CSVEEVNSGNTIYF
D: .; V: TRBV30; size: few; J: TRBJ2-3; DNA: TGTGCCTGGAGTGTATCGGGGGGCGGCACAGATACGCAGTATTTT; CDR3: CAWSVSGGGTDTQYF
D: .; V: TRBV6-6; size: .; J: TRBJ1-2; DNA: TGTGCCAGCAGTTATCCGACAGAAGGCTACACCTTC; CDR3: CASSYPTEGYTF
D: .; V: TRBV28; size: .; J: TRBJ2-6; DNA: TGTGCCAGCAGTCCTGGGGCCAACGTCCTGACTTTC; CDR3: CASSPGANVLTF
D: .; V: TRBV7-2; size: once; J: TRBJ1-4; DNA: TGTGCCAGCAGCTCGGGACGGGGAAATGAAAAACTGTTTTTT; CDR3: CASSSGRGNEKLFF
D: .; V: TRBV11-2; size: .; J: TRBJ2-4; DNA: TGTGCCAGCAGCTTAGATTCCTCCAGTCCCAAAAACATTCAGTACTTC; CDR3: CASSLDSSSPKNIQYF
D: .; V: TRBV29-1; size: .; J: TRBJ2-3; DNA: TGCAGCGTTGAAGATCCCCCTTCACGGAGCACAGATACGCAGTATTTT; CDR3: CSVEDPPSRSTDTQYF
D: .; V: TRBV28; size: .; J: TRBJ1-1; DNA: TGTGCCAGCAAAGCGCCGGACGTACGAAAAGCTTTCTTT; CDR3: CASKAPDVRKAFF
D: TRBD1; V: TRBV6-5; size: .; J: TRBJ1-2; DNA: TGTGCCAGCAGTTCCAGGCCGGGACAGGGAAGCCATGGCTACACCTTC; CDR3: CASSSRPGQGSHGYTF
D: .; V: TRBV30; size: few; J: TRBJ1-5; DNA: TGTGCCTGGACCCAAGACGCAAATCAGCCCCAGCATTTT; CDR3: CAWTQDANQPQHF
D: .; V: TRBV9; size: .; J: TRBJ1-1; DNA: TGTGCCAGCAGCGTTGGCTCGAACACTGAAGCTTTCTTT; CDR3: CASSVGSNTEAFF
D: .; V: TRBV29-1; size: .; J: TRBJ1-1; DNA: TGCAGCGTTGACAGCAGGGGGAACACTGAAGCTTTCTTT; CDR3: CSVDSRGNTEAFF
D: TRBD1; V: TRBV4-3; size: .; J: TRBJ2-6; DNA: TGCGCCAGCAGCGCCGGGACAGCTGTTGCGGGGGCCAACGTCCTGACTTTC; CDR3: CASSAGTAVAGANVLTF
D: .; V: TRBV4-2; size: .; J: TRBJ1-4; DNA: TGTGCCAGCAGTAATTCCTCACCTAATGAAAAACTGTTTTTT; CDR3: CASSNSSPNEKLFF
D: .; V: TRBV18; size: once; J: TRBJ2-3; DNA: TGTGCCAGCTCACTATCAGACCGCACAGATACGCAGTATTTT; CDR3: CASSLSDRTDTQYF
D: .; V: TRBV7-2; size: .; J: TRBJ2-5; DNA: TGTGCCAGCAGAACGGCCCGGGAGACCCAGTACTTC; CDR3: CASRTARETQYF
D: .; V: TRBV11-2; size: .; J: TRBJ2-5; DNA: TGTGCCAGCAGCCCCGGGACCGGCGGACGAGAGACCCAGTACTTC; CDR3: CASSPGTGGRETQYF
D: .; V: TRBV18; size: few; J: TRBJ2-4; DNA: TGTGCCAGCTCAGGGGGCGTAGCCAAAAACATTCAGTACTTC; CDR3: CASSGGVAKNIQYF
D: .; V: TRBV9; size: few; J: TRBJ2-1; DNA: TGTGCCAGCAGCGTTTTCGGGAACTTGGATGAGCAGTTCTTC; CDR3: CASSVFGNLDEQFF
D: TRBD1; V: TRBV23-1; size: .; J: TRBJ1-4; DNA: TGCGCCAGCCGGAGGACAGGGAACTTCGAAAAACTGTTTTTT; CDR3: CASRRTGNFEKLFF
D: TRBD1; V: TRBV18; size: .; J: TRBJ2-3; DNA: TGTGCCAGCTCACCGTATGAATGGACAGGGACCACAGATACGCAGTATTTT; CDR3: CASSPYEWTGTTDTQYF
D: .; V: TRBV13; size: .; J: TRBJ1-2; DNA: TGTGCCAGCAGCCCCCGAGGGGCGCGCAACTATGGCTACACCTTC; CDR3: CASSPRGARNYGYTF
D: .; V: TRBV5-4; size: .; J: TRBJ1-2; DNA: TGTGCCAGCAGCGAAGGGGTTACTAACTATGGCTACACCTTC; CDR3: CASSEGVTNYGYTF
D: TRBD1; V: TRBV7-2; size: .; J: TRBJ2-3; DNA: TGTGCCAGCAGCTTAGCGGGACAGTCGGTAGATACGCAGTATTTT; CDR3: CASSLAGQSVDTQYF
D: .; V: TRBV18; size: .; J: TRBJ2-7; DNA: TGTGCCAGCTCACCAGGGGGGCTCGAGCAGTACTTC; CDR3: CASSPGGLEQYF
D: TRBD1; V: TRBV4-1; size: .; J: TRBJ1-1; DNA: TGCGCCAGCAGCCCTTTAGACCGGGACAGGGTGCGACACGGGGCTCTTTTT; CDR3: CASSPLDRDRVRHGALF
D: .; V: TRBV11-3; size: .; J: TRBJ2-1; DNA: TGTGCCAGCAGCGTACAGGCGCTGGGCTCCTACAATGAGCAGTTCTTC; CDR3: CASSVQALGSYNEQFF
D: .; V: TRBV16; size: .; J: TRBJ2-7; DNA: TGTGCCAGCAGCCGAGGGACTGTACCTACCTACGAGCAGTACTTC; CDR3: CASSRGTVPTYEQYF
D: TRBD1; V: TRBV7-2; size: .; J: TRBJ1-6; DNA: TGTGCCAGCAGCTTAGGGGGACAGGGAGATTCACCCCTCCACTTT; CDR3: CASSLGGQGDSPLHF
D: TRBD2; V: TRBV6-5; size: .; J: TRBJ2-3; DNA: TGTGCCAGCAGATTGACTAGCGGCACAGATACGCAGTATTTT; CDR3: CASRLTSGTDTQYF
D: .; V: TRBV18; size: .; J: TRBJ2-6; DNA: TGTGCCAGCTCACAAAAGGGGCTAGGGGCCAACGTCCTGACTTTC; CDR3: CASSQKGLGANVLTF
D: .; V: TRBV7-7; size: once; J: TRBJ1-1; DNA: TGTGCTAGCAGCTCACAGGAGGACACTGAAGCTTTCTTT; CDR3: CASSSQEDTEAFF
D: .; V: TRBV5-1; size: .; J: TRBJ2-2; DNA: TGCGCCAGCTGCCTCGGGACGGAAAACACCGGGGAGCTGTTTTTT; CDR3: CASCLGTENTGELFF
D: TRBD1; V: TRBV5-6; size: .; J: TRBJ1-1; DNA: TGTGCCAGCAGCTTGGGAGGGACAGGGTTTTTTGACACTGAAGCTTTCTTT; CDR3: CASSLGGTGFFDTEAFF
D: .; V: TRBV7-9; size: .; J: TRBJ1-2; DNA: TGTGCCAGCAGCGATATTAGAGTATCACACGATGGCTACACCTTC; CDR3: CASSDIRVSHDGYTF
D: TRBD2; V: TRBV29-1; size: .; J: TRBJ2-1; DNA: TGCAGCGTTTTGGCTAGCGGGGCCTTCTCCTACAATGAGCAGTTCTTC; CDR3: CSVLASGAFSYNEQFF
D: TRBD2; V: TRBV30; size: few; J: TRBJ2-3; DNA: TGTGCCTGGAGATGGGGTGGGACTAGCGGGGGAACGCAGTATTTT; CDR3: CAWRWGGTSGGTQYF
D: .; V: TRBV7-6; size: .; J: TRBJ2-5; DNA: TGTGCCAGCAGCTTAACGGAGACCCAGTACTTC; CDR3: CASSLTETQYF
D: .; V: TRBV5-4; size: .; J: TRBJ2-3; DNA: TGTGCCAGCAGCTTGGAGGGGTCCACAGATACGCAGTATTTT; CDR3: CASSLEGSTDTQYF
D: TRBD1; V: TRBV5-1; size: few; J: TRBJ2-7; DNA: TGCGCCAGCAGCTGGGACAGGCCCCAGATCTCCTACGAGCAGTACTTC; CDR3: CASSWDRPQISYEQYF
D: TRBD2; V: TRBV10-3; size: few; J: TRBJ2-3; DNA: TGTGCCATCAGTGGAGGCGGAGCGGGGGGGATGGCAGATACGCAGTATTTT; CDR3: CAISGGGAGGMADTQYF
D: .; V: TRBV9; size: .; J: TRBJ2-7; DNA: TGTGCCAGCAGCTTCTCAAGCTCCTACGAGCAGTACTTC; CDR3: CASSFSSSYEQYF
D: TRBD1; V: TRBV28; size: .; J: TRBJ2-1; DNA: TGTGCCAGCAGCTCCACCTTCGGACAGGGAACCTACAATGAGCAGTTCTTC; CDR3: CASSSTFGQGTYNEQFF
D: TRBD1; V: TRBV6-5; size: .; J: TRBJ1-4; DNA: TGTGCCAGCAGTTACTCGACAGGGTCAACTAATGAAAAACTGTTTTTT; CDR3: CASSYSTGSTNEKLFF
D: .; V: TRBV4-3; size: .; J: TRBJ2-5; DNA: TGCGCCAGCAGCCAAGATAGGGCAGGTCAAGAGACCCAGTACTTC; CDR3: CASSQDRAGQETQYF
D: TRBD1; V: TRBV13; size: .; J: TRBJ2-6; DNA: TGTGCCAGCAGCCCCTCACATCAAGACAGGGCGGCTGGGGCCAACGTCCTGACTTTC; CDR3: CASSPSHQDRAAGANVLTF